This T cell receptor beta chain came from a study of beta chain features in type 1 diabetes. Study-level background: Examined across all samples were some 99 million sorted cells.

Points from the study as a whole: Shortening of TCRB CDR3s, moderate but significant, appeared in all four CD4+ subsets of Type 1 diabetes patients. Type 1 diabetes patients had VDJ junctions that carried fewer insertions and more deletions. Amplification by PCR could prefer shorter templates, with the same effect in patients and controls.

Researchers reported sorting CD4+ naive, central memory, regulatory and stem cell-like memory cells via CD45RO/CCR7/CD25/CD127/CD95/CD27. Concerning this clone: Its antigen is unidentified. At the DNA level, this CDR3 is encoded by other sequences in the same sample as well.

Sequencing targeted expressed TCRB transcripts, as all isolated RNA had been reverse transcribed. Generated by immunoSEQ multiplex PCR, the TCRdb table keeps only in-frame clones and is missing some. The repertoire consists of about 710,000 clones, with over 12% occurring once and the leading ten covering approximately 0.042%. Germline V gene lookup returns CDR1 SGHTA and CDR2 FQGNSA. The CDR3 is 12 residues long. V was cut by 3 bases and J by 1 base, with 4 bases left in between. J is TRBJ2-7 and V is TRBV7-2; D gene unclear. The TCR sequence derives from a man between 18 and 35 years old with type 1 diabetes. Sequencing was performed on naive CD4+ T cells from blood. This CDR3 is CASSFLSYEQYF. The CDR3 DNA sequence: TGTGCCAGCAGCTTCCTTTCCTACGAGCAGTACTTC.